These 25 T cell receptor beta chains share one sample of origin, sequenced in a study of beta chain features in type 1 diabetes. Study-wide results and limits: Shorter TCRB CDR3s, moderately but significantly so, were found in Type 1 diabetes patients in all four CD4+ subsets.

These TCRs' antigens remain unknown. Expressed TCRB transcripts were sequenced after all isolated RNA was converted to cDNA. Sequencing used immunoSEQ multiplex PCR; TCRdb keeps in-frame clones, though not all of them. The data contain nearly 700,000 clones, around an eighth of them singletons. The source material was naive CD4+ T cells from blood. These TCRs come from a man between 18 and 35 years old with type 1 diabetes.

This clone came up a few times. The V call is TRBV6-5, the J call TRBJ2-3, with 8 positions matching TRBD2. In germline, CDR1 is MNHEY, CDR2 SVGAGI. J lost 1 base, V lost 2 bases, and 2 bases had no gene match. The CDR3 runs to 15 residues. DNA of the CDR3: TGTGCCAGCAGTTACCGTAGCGGGGGCACAGATACGCAGTATTTT. This codes for CASSYRSGGTDTQYF.

This chain links TRBV6-5 with TRBJ1-4; 8 bases map to TRBD1. The V segment lost 7 bases and the J segment 11 bases; nucleotides outside the gene matches: 6. Germline V gives CDR1 MNHEY, CDR2 SVGAGI. The CDR3 covers 12 residues. The CDR3 reads CASKGQGVKLFF. The CDR3 DNA follows: TGTGCCAGCAAAGGACAGGGAGTGAAACTGTTTTTT.

The rearrangement joins TRBV5-1 to TRBJ2-3, with 11 bases aligning to TRBD2. Per germline, CDR1 SGHRS and CDR2 YFSETQ. V trimming: 0 bases; J trimming: 0 bases; junction bases outside the gene matches: 3. The CDR3 runs 17 residues. CDR3 sequence: CASSLGLAGRSTDTQYF. CDR3 nucleotides: TGCGCCAGCAGCTTGGGACTAGCGGGGAGAAGCACAGATACGCAGTATTTT.

V usage is TRBV11-2 and J usage is TRBJ2-7; possible D gene TRBD1, 7 bases. The germline CDR1 and CDR2 sequences are SGHAT and FQNNGV. Trimming left V 8 bases short and J 4 bases short, with 15 bases between. The length of the CDR3 is 13 residues. CDR3 region: CASGGQAGYEQYF. CDR3 DNA sequence: TGTGCCAGCGGAGGACAGGCGGGGTACGAGCAGTACTTC.

J is TRBJ1-1 and V is TRBV2; tentative D call: TRBD1 (5 bases). Per germline, CDR1 SNHLY and CDR2 FYNNEI. The CDR3 contains 13 residues. V lost 6 bases, J lost 6 bases, and 14 bases lay in between. The CDR3 spells CASRPTGGPEAFF. In DNA, the CDR3 is TGTGCCAGCAGACCCACAGGAGGCCCTGAAGCTTTCTTT.

This clone was counted a few times. The chain combines TRBV13 with TRBJ1-1; no clear D. Germline values: CDR1 PRHDT, CDR2 FYEKMQ (reference sequence). Trimming removed 5 bases from V and 2 bases from J, with 15 bases in between. This CDR3 is 15 amino acids long. CDR3 nucleotides: TGTGCCAGCAGCCGATACACCCGTAGTAACACTGAAGCTTTCTTT. Translation: CASSRYTRSNTEAFF. Full variable domain (missing parts from reference TRBV13 and TRBJ1-1): AAGVIQSPRHLIKEKRETATLKCYPIPRHDTVYWYQQGPGQDPQFLISFYEKMQSDKGSIPDRFSAQQFSDYHSELNMSSLELGDSALYFCASSRYTRSNTEAFFGQGTRLTVV.

This clone turned up a few times. The chain carries TRBV21-1 and TRBJ2-3; TRBD1 reflects the table's D call only, with no check against the DNA. TRBV21-1 constitutes a pseudogene. CDR3 length: 11 residues. The CDR3 spells CASSKTNTQYF. In DNA form, the CDR3 reads TGTGCCAGCAGCAAAACAAATACGCAGTATTTT.

The rearrangement uses TRBV20-1 and TRBJ2-1; D unclear. Germline V lookup: CDR1 DFQATT, CDR2 SNEGSKA (reference sequence). The germline V and J ends were trimmed by 6 bases and 10 bases, with 13 bases remaining between them. The CDR3 consists of 11 residues. CDR3 region: CSAKYSNEQFF. The CDR3 bases are TGCAGTGCAAAATACAGCAACGAGCAGTTCTTC.

CDR3 DNA: TGTGCCATCAGTGAATCCGGGACTATTCACTACGAGCAGTACTTC. This encodes CAISESGTIHYEQYF. The chain combines TRBV10-3 with TRBJ2-7, with 7 bases lining up with TRBD2. Germline CDR1 is ENHRY and CDR2 is SYGVKD. V was clipped by 3 bases and J by 3 bases; unmatched bases: 8. CDR3 length equals 15 residues.

In this sample, this clone turned up a few times. V and J are TRBV5-6 and TRBJ2-3, with D perhaps assigned TRBD1 or TRBD2 (7 bases each). Germline V gives CDR1 SGHDT, CDR2 YYEEEE. V was cut by 4 bases and J by 6 bases, with 18 bases left in between. This CDR3 is 15 amino acids long. The CDR3 protein is CASSPQGGRSDTQYF. The CDR3 bases are TGTGCCAGCAGCCCCCAGGGGGGGAGATCGGATACGCAGTATTTT.

This clone showed up just a few times. V and J are TRBV5-1 and TRBJ2-7, with 7 bases fitting TRBD1. CDR1 is SGHRS, CDR2 YFSETQ, per germline. CDR3 size: 14 residues. Trimming cost V 3 bases and J 2 bases; bases outside gene matches: 5. The CDR3 region is CASSSRDSPYEQYF. The DNA for the CDR3 is TGCGCCAGCAGCTCCCGGGACAGCCCCTACGAGCAGTACTTC.

This clone was found a few times. The chain carries TRBV7-2 and TRBJ2-3; D might be TRBD2 (6 bases). Germline V gene lookup returns CDR1 SGHTA and CDR2 FQGNSA. This CDR3 comprises 13 residues. Trimming took off 5 bases at V and 9 bases at J, with 15 bases between the two ends. The CDR3 DNA reads as TGTGCCAGCAGCCCGGCTGACGGAGGGACGCAGTATTTT. Translating it yields CASSPADGGTQYF.

This clone has a handful of counts. V is TRBV25-1 and J is TRBJ2-2; D unresolved. The CDR3 spans 14 residues. Per germline, CDR1 MGHDK and CDR2 SYGVNS. V shed 2 bases and J shed 0 bases, with 4 bases lying between them. In DNA, the CDR3 is TGTGCCAGCAGTGAAAGGCCGAACACCGGGGAGCTGTTTTTT. It codes for CASSERPNTGELFF.

This clone was found a few times. The rearrangement joins TRBV30 to TRBJ1-1; the D is unclear. CDR3 size: 13 residues. Germline V gene sequence: CDR1 GTSNPN, CDR2 SVGIG (reference sequence). V dropped 1 base and J dropped 5 bases, with 11 bases sitting between them. CDR3 residues: CAWSAGSRTEAFF. CDR3 nucleotides: TGTGCCTGGAGTGCGGGAAGTAGGACTGAAGCTTTCTTT.

The chain couples TRBV5-1 to TRBJ1-2, with a tentative D call TRBD1 (6 bases). The V and J ends lost 0 bases and 9 bases respectively, with 21 bases between them. The CDR3 covers 16 residues. Germline lookup yields CDR1 SGHRS and CDR2 YFSETQ. In DNA form, the CDR3 reads TGCGCCAGCAGCTTGGAGGCTCCAGGGGCCTTATCGAGCTACACCTTC. It encodes CASSLEAPGALSSYTF.

The rearrangement uses TRBV30 and TRBJ2-7; D is uncertain. The CDR3 covers 11 residues. V was trimmed by 1 base and J by 5 bases, leaving 6 bases between them. Germline CDR1 GTSNPN, CDR2 SVGIG (reference sequence). The CDR3 region has the DNA TGTGCCTGGAGTGCCGGACACGAGCAGTACTTC. Translating gives CAWSAGHEQYF.

This chain connects TRBV2 to TRBJ2-5; D remains ambiguous. The V gene lost 4 bases and the J gene lost 1 base, with 10 bases spanning the gap. Germline values: CDR1 SNHLY, CDR2 FYNNEI. This CDR3 has 14 residues. In DNA form, the CDR3 reads TGTGCCAGCAGTGGGGCCAGGCCCCAAGAGACCCAGTACTTC. Encoded protein: CASSGARPQETQYF.

A few counts support this clone. The V call is TRBV27, the J call TRBJ2-7; 10 bases are a match to TRBD1. V lost 4 bases, J lost 4 bases, and 13 bases stayed unmatched. Germline values: CDR1 MNHEY, CDR2 SMNVEV (reference sequence). This CDR3 has 17 amino acids. The DNA for the CDR3 is TGTGCCAGCAGTTGGGTCCCCCCGGGACAGGGGCGGTACGAGCAGTACTTC. Its translation: CASSWVPPGQGRYEQYF.

The chain has TRBV29-1 and TRBJ2-7; TRBD2 might be the D (7 bases). Germline CDR1 is SQVTM and CDR2 is ANQGSEA. This CDR3 contains 15 residues. The V end lost 1 base, the J end lost 2 bases, and 15 bases lay between the germline ends. The CDR3 protein is CSVEGEGGRTYEQYF. Here the CDR3 DNA reads TGCAGCGTTGAAGGGGAGGGGGGACGAACCTACGAGCAGTACTTC.

The chain is built from TRBV20-1 and TRBJ1-4, with no clear D. The germline V gene has CDR1 DFQATT and CDR2 SNEGSKA (reference sequence). Trimming cost V 6 bases and J 7 bases, with 6 bases left between them. CDR3 length equals 10 residues. CDR3 amino acids: CSANAEKLFF. In DNA form, the CDR3 reads TGCAGTGCAAACGCTGAAAAACTGTTTTTT.

This clone was picked up a small number of times. Other nucleotide sequences from this sample produce the same CDR3. The chain joins TRBV29-1 to TRBJ1-1; D possibly corresponds to TRBD1 (5 bases). The length of the CDR3 is 13 residues. Germline assignment: CDR1 SQVTM and CDR2 ANQGSEA. V gave up 2 bases and J gave up 0 bases, with 7 bases separating them. Written as DNA, the CDR3 is TGCAGCGTTGAACGACAGATGAACACTGAAGCTTTCTTT. Its translation is CSVERQMNTEAFF.

The chain combines TRBV15 with TRBJ2-3, with 10 bases aligning to TRBD1. Looked up from germline, CDR1 is LNHNV and CDR2 is YYDKDF (reference sequence). The CDR3 sequence is 15 residues long. The V gene end was trimmed by 0 bases and the J gene end by 7 bases; junction bases not matched to a gene: 4. CDR3 in DNA: TGTGCCACCAGCAGAGAGGGACAGGGGATAAATACGCAGTATTTT. It is translated as CATSREGQGINTQYF.

The J gene is TRBJ2-7, the V gene TRBV29-1; 7 nucleotides agree with TRBD1. Germline V gene lookup returns CDR1 SQVTM and CDR2 ANQGSEA. J gave up 4 bases and V 6 bases, and 9 bases lay outside the gene matches. The CDR3 is 13 residues long. The CDR3 region is CSVLTGLGYEQYF. CDR3 sequence (DNA): TGCAGCGTCCTGACAGGGTTGGGTTACGAGCAGTACTTC.

The V and J genes are TRBV7-9 and TRBJ1-1; D perhaps matches TRBD1 (5 bases). V lost 8 bases and J 4 bases, leaving 11 bases between the germline ends. Germline CDR1 reads SEHNR; CDR2 reads FQNEAQ (reference sequence). The CDR3 spans 12 residues. In nucleotides, the CDR3 is TGTGCCAGCCTCAGGGAAGGCACTGAAGCTTTCTTT. Residues: CASLREGTEAFF.

The V gene is TRBV6-5, the J gene TRBJ1-1, with D possibly TRBD1 on 6 matching bases. The CDR3 extends over 11 amino acids. V lost 7 bases to trimming and J lost 10 bases, with 13 bases between them. Germline lookup yields CDR1 MNHEY and CDR2 SVGAGI. The DNA of the CDR3 is TGTGCCAGCATCGGACAGCTCGGAGCTTTCTTT. It yields the protein CASIGQLGAFF.